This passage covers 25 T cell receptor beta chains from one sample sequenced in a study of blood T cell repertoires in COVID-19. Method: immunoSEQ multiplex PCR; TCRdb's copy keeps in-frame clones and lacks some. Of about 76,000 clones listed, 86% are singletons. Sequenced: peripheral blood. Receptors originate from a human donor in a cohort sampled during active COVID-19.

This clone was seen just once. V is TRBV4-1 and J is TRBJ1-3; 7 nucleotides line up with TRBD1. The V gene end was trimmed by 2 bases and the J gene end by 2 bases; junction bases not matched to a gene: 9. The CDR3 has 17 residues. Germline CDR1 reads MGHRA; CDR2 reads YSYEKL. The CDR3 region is CASSQQITGVTGNTIYF. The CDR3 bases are TGCGCCAGCAGCCAACAAATAACAGGGGTTACTGGAAACACCATATATTTT.

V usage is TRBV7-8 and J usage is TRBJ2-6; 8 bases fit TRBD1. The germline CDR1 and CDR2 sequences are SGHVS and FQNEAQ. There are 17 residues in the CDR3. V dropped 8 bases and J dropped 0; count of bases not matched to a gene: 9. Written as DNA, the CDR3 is TGTGCCAGCTTACGGGACAGGCCAAGCTCTGGGGCCAACGTCCTGACTTTC. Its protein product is CASLRDRPSSGANVLTF.

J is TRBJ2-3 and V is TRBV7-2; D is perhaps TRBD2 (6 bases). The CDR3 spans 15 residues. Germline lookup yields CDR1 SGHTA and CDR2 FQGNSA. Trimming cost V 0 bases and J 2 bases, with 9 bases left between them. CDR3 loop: CASSLAGRHTDTQYF. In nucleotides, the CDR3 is TGTGCCAGCAGCTTAGCGGGGAGGCACACAGATACGCAGTATTTT.

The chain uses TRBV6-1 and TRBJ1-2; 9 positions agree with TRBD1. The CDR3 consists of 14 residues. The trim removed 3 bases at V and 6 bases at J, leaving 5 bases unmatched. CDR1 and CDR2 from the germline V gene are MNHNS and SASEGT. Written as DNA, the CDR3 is TGTGCCAGCAGTGAGTACCGGGACAGGGATGGCTACACCTTC. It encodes CASSEYRDRDGYTF.

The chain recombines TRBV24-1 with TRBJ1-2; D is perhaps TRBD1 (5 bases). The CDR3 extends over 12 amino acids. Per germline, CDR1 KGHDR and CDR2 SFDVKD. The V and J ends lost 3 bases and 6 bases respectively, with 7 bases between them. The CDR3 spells CATSDGADGYTF. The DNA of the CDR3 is TGTGCCACCAGTGATGGGGCAGATGGCTACACCTTC.

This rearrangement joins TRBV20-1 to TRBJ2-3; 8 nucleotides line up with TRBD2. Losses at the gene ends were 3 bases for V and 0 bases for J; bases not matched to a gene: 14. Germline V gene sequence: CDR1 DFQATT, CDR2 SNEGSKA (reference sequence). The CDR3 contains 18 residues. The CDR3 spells CSASALRRGATSTDTQYF. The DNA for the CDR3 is TGCAGTGCTAGTGCTTTGAGGCGGGGGGCCACTAGCACAGATACGCAGTATTTT.

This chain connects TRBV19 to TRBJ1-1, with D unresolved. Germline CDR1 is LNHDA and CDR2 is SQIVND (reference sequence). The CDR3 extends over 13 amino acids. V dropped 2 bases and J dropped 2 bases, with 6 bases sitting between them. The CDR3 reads CASSITANTEAFF. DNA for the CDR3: TGTGCCAGTAGTATAACAGCAAACACTGAAGCTTTCTTT. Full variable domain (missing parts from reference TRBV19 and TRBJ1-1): DGGITQSPKYLFRKEGQNVTLSCEQNLNHDAMYWYRQDPGQGLRLIYYSQIVNDFQKGDIAEGYSVSREKKESFPLTVTSAQKNPTAFYLCASSITANTEAFFGQGTRLTVV.

In DNA form, the CDR3 reads TGTGCCAGCAGTAACAGGGCGGGGAACACTGAAGCTTTCTTT. The encoded protein is CASSNRAGNTEAFF. This chain links TRBV6-6 with TRBJ1-1, with a possible D match to TRBD1 (6 bases). V shed 5 bases and J shed 1 base, with 11 bases lying between them. Germline V CDR1 and CDR2: MNHNY, SVGAGI (reference sequence). The CDR3 totals 14 residues.

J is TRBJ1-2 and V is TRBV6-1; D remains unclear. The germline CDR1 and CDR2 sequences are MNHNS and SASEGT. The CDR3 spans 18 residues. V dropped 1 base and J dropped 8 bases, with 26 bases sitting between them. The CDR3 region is CASSEVVSGSSGLGGYTF. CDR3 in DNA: TGTGCCAGCAGTGAAGTCGTCTCCGGCAGTTCGGGGTTGGGAGGCTACACCTTC.

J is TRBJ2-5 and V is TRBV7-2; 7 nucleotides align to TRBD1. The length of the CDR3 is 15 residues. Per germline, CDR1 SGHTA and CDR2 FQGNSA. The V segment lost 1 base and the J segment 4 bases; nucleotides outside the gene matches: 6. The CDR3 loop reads CASSLDQRGPETQYF. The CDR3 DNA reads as TGTGCCAGCAGCTTAGATCAGAGGGGGCCAGAGACCCAGTACTTC.

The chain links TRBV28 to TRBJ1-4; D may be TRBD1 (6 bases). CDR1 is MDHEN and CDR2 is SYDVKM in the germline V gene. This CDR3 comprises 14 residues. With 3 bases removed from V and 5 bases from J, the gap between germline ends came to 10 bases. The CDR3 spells CASSFVQGNEKLFF. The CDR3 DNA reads TGTGCCAGCAGTTTTGTGCAGGGGAATGAAAAACTGTTTTTT. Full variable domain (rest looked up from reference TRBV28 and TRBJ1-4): DVKVTQSSRYLVKRTGEKVFLECVQDMDHENMFWYRQDPGLGLRLIYFSYDVKMKEKGDIPEGYSVSREKKERFSLILESASTNQTSMYLCASSFVQGNEKLFFGSGTQLSVL.

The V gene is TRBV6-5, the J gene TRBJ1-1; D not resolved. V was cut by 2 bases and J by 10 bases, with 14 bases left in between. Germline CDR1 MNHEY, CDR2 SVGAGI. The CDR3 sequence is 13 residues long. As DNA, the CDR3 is TGTGCCAGCAGTTACGCTTCCGGGTTTCCAGCTTTCTTT. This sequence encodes CASSYASGFPAFF.

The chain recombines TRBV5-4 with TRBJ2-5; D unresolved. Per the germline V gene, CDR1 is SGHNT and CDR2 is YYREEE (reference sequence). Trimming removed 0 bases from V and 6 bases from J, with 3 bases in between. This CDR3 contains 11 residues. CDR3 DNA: TGTGCCAGCAGCTTGGGGCAGACCCAGTACTTC. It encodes CASSLGQTQYF.

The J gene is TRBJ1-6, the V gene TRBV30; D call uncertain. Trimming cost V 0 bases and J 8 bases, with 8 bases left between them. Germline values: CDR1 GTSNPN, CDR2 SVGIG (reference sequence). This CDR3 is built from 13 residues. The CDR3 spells CAWSVSADSPLHF. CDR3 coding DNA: TGTGCCTGGAGTGTAAGTGCGGATTCACCCCTCCACTTT.

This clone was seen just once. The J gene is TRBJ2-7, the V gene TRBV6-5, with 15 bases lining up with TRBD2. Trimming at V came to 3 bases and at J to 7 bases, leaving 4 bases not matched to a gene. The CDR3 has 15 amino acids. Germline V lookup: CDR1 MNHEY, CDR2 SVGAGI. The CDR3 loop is CASSYGTSGGLEQYF. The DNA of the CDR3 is TGTGCCAGCAGTTATGGGACTAGCGGGGGGCTAGAGCAGTACTTC.

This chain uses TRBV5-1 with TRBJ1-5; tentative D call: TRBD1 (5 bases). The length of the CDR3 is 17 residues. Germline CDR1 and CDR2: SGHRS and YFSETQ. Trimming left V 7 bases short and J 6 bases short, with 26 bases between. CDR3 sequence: CASLDRPWGGGVQPQHF. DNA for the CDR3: TGCGCCAGCTTGGACCGTCCTTGGGGGGGAGGGGTTCAGCCCCAGCATTTT.

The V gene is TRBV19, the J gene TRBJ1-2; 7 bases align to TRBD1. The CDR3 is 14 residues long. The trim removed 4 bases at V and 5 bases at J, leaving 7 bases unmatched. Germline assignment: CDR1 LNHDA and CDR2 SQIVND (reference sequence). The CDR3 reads CASSTERGQYGYTF. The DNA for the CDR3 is TGTGCCAGTAGTACAGAAAGGGGGCAGTATGGCTACACCTTC.

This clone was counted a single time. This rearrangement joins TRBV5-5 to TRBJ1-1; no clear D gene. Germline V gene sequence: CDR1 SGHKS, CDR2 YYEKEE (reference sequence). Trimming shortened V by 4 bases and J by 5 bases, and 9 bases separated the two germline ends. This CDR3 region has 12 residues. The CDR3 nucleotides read TGTGCCAGCAGCCTCGATAGTACTGAAGCTTTCTTT. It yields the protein CASSLDSTEAFF.

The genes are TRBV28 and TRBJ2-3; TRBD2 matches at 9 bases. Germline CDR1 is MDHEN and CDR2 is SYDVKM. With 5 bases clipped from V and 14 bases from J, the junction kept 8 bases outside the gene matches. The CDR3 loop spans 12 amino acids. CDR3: CASSLKRGVLYF. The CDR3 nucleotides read TGTGCCAGCAGTCTTAAGCGGGGGGTTCTGTATTTT.

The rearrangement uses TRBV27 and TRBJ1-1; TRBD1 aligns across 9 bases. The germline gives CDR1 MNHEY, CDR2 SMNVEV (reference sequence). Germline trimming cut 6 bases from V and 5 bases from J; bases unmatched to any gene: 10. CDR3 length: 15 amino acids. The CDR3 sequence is CASSALKTGGTEAFF. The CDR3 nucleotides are TGTGCCAGCAGCGCACTCAAGACAGGGGGAACTGAAGCTTTCTTT.

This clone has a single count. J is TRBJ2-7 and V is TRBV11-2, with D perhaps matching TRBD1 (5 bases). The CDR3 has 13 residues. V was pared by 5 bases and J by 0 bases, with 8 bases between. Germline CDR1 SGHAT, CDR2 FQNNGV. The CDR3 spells CASSPGSSYEQYF. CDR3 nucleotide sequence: TGTGCCAGCAGCCCAGGGTCCTCCTACGAGCAGTACTTC.

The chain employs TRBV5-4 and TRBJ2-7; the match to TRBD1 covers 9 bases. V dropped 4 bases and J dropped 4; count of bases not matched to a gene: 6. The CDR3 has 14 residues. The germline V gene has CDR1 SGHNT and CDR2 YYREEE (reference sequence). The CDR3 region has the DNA TGTGCCAGCAGCACGGGACAGGGAATATACGAGCAGTACTTC. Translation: CASSTGQGIYEQYF.

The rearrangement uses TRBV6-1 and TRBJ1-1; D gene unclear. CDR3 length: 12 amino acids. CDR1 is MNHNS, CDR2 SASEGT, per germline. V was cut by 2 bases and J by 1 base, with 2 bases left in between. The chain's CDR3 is CASSEQNTEAFF. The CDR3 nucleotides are TGTGCCAGCAGTGAACAGAACACTGAAGCTTTCTTT.

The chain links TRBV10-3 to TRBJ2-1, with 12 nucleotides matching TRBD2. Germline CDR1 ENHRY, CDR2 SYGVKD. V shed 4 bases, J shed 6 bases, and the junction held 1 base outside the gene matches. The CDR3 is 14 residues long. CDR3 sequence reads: CAISASGGANEQFF. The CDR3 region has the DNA TGTGCCATCAGTGCTAGCGGGGGGGCCAATGAGCAGTTCTTC.

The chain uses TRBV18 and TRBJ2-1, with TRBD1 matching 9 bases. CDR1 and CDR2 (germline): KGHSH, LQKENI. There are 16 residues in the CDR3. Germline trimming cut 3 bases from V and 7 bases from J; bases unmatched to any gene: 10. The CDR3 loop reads CASSPETTGGRNEQFF. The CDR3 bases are TGTGCCAGCTCACCGGAGACCACAGGGGGCAGAAATGAGCAGTTCTTC.